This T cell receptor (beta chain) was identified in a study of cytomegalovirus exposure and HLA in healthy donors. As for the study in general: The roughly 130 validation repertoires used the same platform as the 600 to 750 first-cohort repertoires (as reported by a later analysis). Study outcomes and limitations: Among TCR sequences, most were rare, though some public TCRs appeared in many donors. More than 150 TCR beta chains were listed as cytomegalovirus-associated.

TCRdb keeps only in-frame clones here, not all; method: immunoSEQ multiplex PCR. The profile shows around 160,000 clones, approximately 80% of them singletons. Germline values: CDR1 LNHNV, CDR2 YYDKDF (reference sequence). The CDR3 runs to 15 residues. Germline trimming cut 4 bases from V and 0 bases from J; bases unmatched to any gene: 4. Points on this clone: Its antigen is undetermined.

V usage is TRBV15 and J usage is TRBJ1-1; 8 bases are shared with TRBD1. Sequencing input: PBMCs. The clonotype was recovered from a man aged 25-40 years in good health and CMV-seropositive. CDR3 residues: CATSTGTGMNTEAFF. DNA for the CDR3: TGTGCCACCAGCACCGGGACAGGCATGAACACTGAAGCTTTCTTT.